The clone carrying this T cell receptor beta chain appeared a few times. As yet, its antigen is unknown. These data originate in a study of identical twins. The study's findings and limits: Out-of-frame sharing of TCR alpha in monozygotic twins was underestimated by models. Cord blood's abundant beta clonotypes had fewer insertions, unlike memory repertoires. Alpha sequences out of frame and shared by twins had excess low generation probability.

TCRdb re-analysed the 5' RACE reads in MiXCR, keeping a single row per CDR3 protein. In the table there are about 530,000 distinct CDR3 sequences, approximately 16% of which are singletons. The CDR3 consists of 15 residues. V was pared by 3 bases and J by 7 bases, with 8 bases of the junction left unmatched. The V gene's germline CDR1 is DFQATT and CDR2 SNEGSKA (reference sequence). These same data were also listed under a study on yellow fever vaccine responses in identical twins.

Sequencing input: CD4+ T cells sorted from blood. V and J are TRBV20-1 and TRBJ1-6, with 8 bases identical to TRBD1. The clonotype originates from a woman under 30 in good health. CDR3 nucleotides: TGCAGTGCTAGTCGTGGACAGGGAGGAAATTCACCCCTCCACTTT. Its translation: CSASRGQGGNSPLHF.